The next 22 T cell receptor beta chains were all read from a single sample in a study of beta chain features in type 1 diabetes. Study-wide points: Moderate yet significant TCRB CDR3 shortening was seen in Type 1 diabetes patients in all four CD4+ subsets.

What was sequenced were expressed TCRB transcripts, since all of the isolated RNA had been reverse transcribed. Repertoires were generated with immunoSEQ multiplex PCR, while TCRdb's copy carries only in-frame clones and drops some. The table shows fewer than 450,000 clones, with around an eighth occurring only once. For these TCRs, the target antigens are not known. The sequenced sample was naive CD4+ T cells from blood. Source of these receptors: a woman under 30 with type 1 diabetes.

There are a few counts of this clone. This chain connects TRBV6-6 to TRBJ1-5, with D perhaps TRBD1 (5 bases). V was cut by 8 bases and J by 0 bases, with 8 bases left in between. From germline, CDR1 is MNHNY and CDR2 SVGAGI (reference sequence). The CDR3 is made up of 13 amino acids. The CDR3 is CASRRDSNQPQHF. CDR3 in DNA: TGTGCCAGCCGCAGGGATAGCAATCAGCCCCAGCATTTT.

The chain has TRBV7-9 and TRBJ1-1; TRBD1 matches 8 bases. There are 15 residues in the CDR3. V gave up 5 bases and J gave up 8 bases; unmatched junction bases: 13. Germline loops: CDR1 SEHNR, CDR2 FQNEAQ (reference sequence). In DNA form, the CDR3 reads TGTGCCAGCAGCATTCAGCAGGGGGCGTGGTCCGAAGCTTTCTTT. It specifies CASSIQQGAWSEAFF.

This clone was detected only a few times. The rearrangement uses TRBV5-6 and TRBJ2-7, with 7 bases fitting TRBD2. The CDR3 totals 14 residues. V trimming: 0 bases; J trimming: 3 bases; junction bases outside the gene matches: 3. Germline-derived CDR1 and CDR2 are SGHDT and YYEEEE. The CDR3 protein is CASSLERDLYEQYF. The CDR3 DNA is TGTGCCAGCAGCTTGGAGCGGGACCTCTACGAGCAGTACTTC.

V and J are TRBV29-1 and TRBJ2-1, with D uncertain. CDR3 length equals 13 residues. Per the germline V gene, CDR1 is SQVTM and CDR2 is ANQGSEA. The V end lost 7 bases, the J end lost 5 bases, and 15 bases lay between the germline ends. The CDR3 loop is CSAGGWSHNEQFF. For the CDR3, the DNA is TGCAGCGCCGGTGGGTGGAGCCACAATGAGCAGTTCTTC.

The gene calls are TRBV5-1 and TRBJ2-4; a possible D gene is TRBD1 (7 bases). In germline, CDR1 is SGHRS, CDR2 YFSETQ. There are 16 residues in the CDR3. Between the trimmed V and J ends, which lost 1 base and 1 base, there was a span of 12 bases. CDR3 coding DNA: TGCGCCAGCAGCTTGTCCCCAGGGGGGGCCAAAAACATTCAGTACTTC. This encodes CASSLSPGGAKNIQYF.

The V and J genes are TRBV19 and TRBJ2-1; 9 nucleotides line up with TRBD2. This CDR3 comprises 15 residues. Germline V lookup: CDR1 LNHDA, CDR2 SQIVND (reference sequence). J lost 12 bases, V lost 3 bases, and 12 bases had no gene match. CDR3 region: CASSMGLAGPMTQFF. The CDR3, as DNA: TGTGCCAGTAGTATGGGGCTAGCGGGACCAATGACGCAGTTCTTC.

In its sample, this clone was seen a few times. This rearrangement joins TRBV7-6 to TRBJ2-5, with 11 bases lining up with TRBD2. V dropped 0 bases and J dropped 6; count of bases not matched to a gene: 9. CDR3 size: 17 residues. CDR1 SGHVS and CDR2 FNYEAQ come from the germline V gene. This CDR3 is CASSLAGTSGPEKTQYF. In DNA form, the CDR3 reads TGTGCCAGCAGCTTAGCGGGGACTAGCGGCCCGGAGAAGACCCAGTACTTC.

This clone was seen a handful of times. V usage is TRBV30 and J usage is TRBJ1-2, with D possibly TRBD1 on 5 matching bases. Trimming stripped 0 bases from V and 2 bases from J, with 13 bases between. The CDR3 loop spans 15 amino acids. Germline CDR1 GTSNPN, CDR2 SVGIG (reference sequence). CDR3 DNA sequence: TGTGCCTGGAGTGTCGGTGGGGCGTTCAACTATGGCTACACCTTC. The encoded protein is CAWSVGGAFNYGYTF.

The rearrangement joins TRBV6-6 to TRBJ2-7; no firm D call. Deletions cut 1 base from V and 2 bases from J, with 12 bases between. This CDR3 region has 15 residues. CDR1 and CDR2 from the germline V gene are MNHNY and SVGAGI (reference sequence). CDR3 in DNA: TGTGCCAGCAGTTACTTGGCGGATCCGACCTACGAGCAGTACGTC. Amino acid sequence: CASSYLADPTYEQYV.

This clone has only one observation. The chain couples TRBV19 to TRBJ1-5, with 8 nucleotides matching TRBD1. The CDR3 totals 17 residues. V lost 8 bases to trimming and J lost 0 bases; unmatched junction nucleotides: 12. The germline V gene has CDR1 LNHDA and CDR2 SQIVND (reference sequence). CDR3 DNA sequence: TGTGCCAGTTCACGTAGGGGACAGGATGGTAGCAATCAGCCCCAGCATTTT. Translated, it gives CASSRRGQDGSNQPQHF.

This clone was picked up a small number of times. This chain uses TRBV9 with TRBJ2-7; 7 nucleotides agree with TRBD2. The CDR3 consists of 13 residues. CDR1 is SGDLS, CDR2 YYNGEE, per germline. V shed 0 bases and J 6 bases; nucleotides not matched to a gene: 3. CDR3 sequence (DNA): TGTGCCAGCAGCGTAGGACTAGCATCCGAGCAGTACTTC. The encoded protein is CASSVGLASEQYF.

This clone has more than one count but fewer than ten. The chain employs TRBV5-1 and TRBJ2-2; weak D call: TRBD1 (6 bases). Trimming cost V 1 base and J 2 bases, with 12 bases left between them. This CDR3 contains 16 residues. Looked up from germline, CDR1 is SGHRS and CDR2 is YFSETQ. The CDR3 DNA reads TGCGCCAGCAGCTTGTCGGGACACATCAACACCGGGGAGCTGTTTTTT. Its translation is CASSLSGHINTGELFF.

The V and J genes are TRBV6-5 and TRBJ2-7; TRBD1 might be the D (6 bases). CDR1 MNHEY and CDR2 SVGAGI come from the germline V gene. V lost 0 bases and J 1 base, leaving 10 bases between the germline ends. The CDR3 has 15 residues. CDR3 amino acids: CASSYSSQGSYEQYF. The CDR3 DNA is TGTGCCAGCAGTTACTCGAGCCAGGGGTCCTACGAGCAGTACTTC.

This chain connects TRBV10-3 to TRBJ2-3; D not certain. CDR1 and CDR2 from the germline V gene are ENHRY and SYGVKD. The CDR3 is 12 residues long. V was pared by 4 bases and J by 5 bases, with 7 bases between. The CDR3 nucleotides read TGTGCCATCAGTGCTACCCGAGATACGCAGTATTTT. Its translation: CAISATRDTQYF.

J is TRBJ2-5 and V is TRBV5-1; D is ambiguous. The CDR3 contains 12 residues. The germline V and J ends were trimmed by 4 bases and 5 bases, with 9 bases remaining between them. Germline V gives CDR1 SGHRS, CDR2 YFSETQ. In DNA form, the CDR3 reads TGCGCCAGCAGCACCGCGCTTGAGACCCAGTACTTC. Translated: CASSTALETQYF.

V gene TRBV7-9 combines with J gene TRBJ2-7, with D possibly being TRBD1 (5 bases). V lost 5 bases, J lost 6 bases, and 11 bases lay in between. This CDR3 is 12 amino acids long. Germline V lookup: CDR1 SEHNR, CDR2 FQNEAQ (reference sequence). DNA of the CDR3: TGTGCCAGCAGCATGGCAGGGATCGAGCAGTACTTC. It is translated as CASSMAGIEQYF.

This clone was detected a few times. J is TRBJ1-2 and V is TRBV7-6; D remains unclear. The CDR3 runs to 13 residues. CDR1 and CDR2 from the germline V gene are SGHVS and FNYEAQ. Trimming took off 4 bases at V and 3 bases at J, with 9 bases between the two ends. CDR3: CASSSLSYYGYTF. In nucleotides, the CDR3 is TGTGCCAGCAGCTCCCTAAGCTACTATGGCTACACCTTC.

The chain carries TRBV2 and TRBJ2-7; 8 bases match TRBD1. Per germline, CDR1 SNHLY and CDR2 FYNNEI. V shed 6 bases and J 3 bases; nucleotides not matched to a gene: 7. The CDR3 spans 14 residues. In DNA form, the CDR3 reads TGTGCCAGCAGAGACAGGGGTACCCGCTACGAGCAGTACTTC. This codes for CASRDRGTRYEQYF.

The rearrangement links TRBV30 to TRBJ1-1; possibly TRBD1 for D (6 bases). CDR1 and CDR2 (germline): GTSNPN, SVGIG (reference sequence). The CDR3 consists of 15 residues. The germline V and J ends were trimmed by 2 bases and 2 bases, with 15 bases remaining between them. The CDR3 sequence: CAWSKITGSNTEAFF. In DNA, the CDR3 is TGTGCCTGGAGTAAAATTACAGGGTCCAACACTGAAGCTTTCTTT.

This clone was seen only a few times. The chain links TRBV23-1 to TRBJ1-4; D is unclear. TRBV23-1 is recorded as an ORF, its role being uncertain. The CDR3 consists of 14 residues. Trimming left V 6 bases short and J 6 bases short, with 14 bases between. In nucleotides, the CDR3 is TGCGCCAGCAGAAACAGTTTGCCCTATGAAAAACTGTTTTTT. It translates to CASRNSLPYEKLFF.

This clone was observed a handful of times. The genes are TRBV29-1 and TRBJ2-7, with D possibly TRBD2 on 5 matching bases. The germline gives CDR1 SQVTM, CDR2 ANQGSEA. The germline V and J ends were trimmed by 6 bases and 1 base, with 10 bases remaining between them. This CDR3 has 12 residues. CDR3 DNA sequence: TGCAGCGTCACTAGGGATTCCTACGAGCAGTACTTC. Its protein is CSVTRDSYEQYF.

The gene calls are TRBV4-3 and TRBJ2-3; 9 bases agree with TRBD2. The CDR3 sequence is 17 residues long. V was clipped by 3 bases and J by 2 bases; unmatched bases: 9. The germline V gene has CDR1 LGHNA and CDR2 YSLEER. The CDR3 loop is CASSQNAASGITDTQYF. In DNA form, the CDR3 reads TGCGCCAGCAGCCAGAATGCGGCTAGCGGGATCACAGATACGCAGTATTTT.